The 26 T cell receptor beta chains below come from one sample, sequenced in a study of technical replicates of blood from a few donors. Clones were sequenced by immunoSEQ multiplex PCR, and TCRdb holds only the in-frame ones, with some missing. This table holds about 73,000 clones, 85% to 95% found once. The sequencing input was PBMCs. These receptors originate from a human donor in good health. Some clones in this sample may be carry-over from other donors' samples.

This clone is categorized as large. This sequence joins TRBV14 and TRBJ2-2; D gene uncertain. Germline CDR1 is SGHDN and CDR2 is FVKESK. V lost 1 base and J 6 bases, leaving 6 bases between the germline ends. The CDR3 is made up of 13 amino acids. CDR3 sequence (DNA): TGTGCCAGCAGCCAAGTTCAGGCCGGGGAGCTGTTTTTT. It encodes CASSQVQAGELFF.

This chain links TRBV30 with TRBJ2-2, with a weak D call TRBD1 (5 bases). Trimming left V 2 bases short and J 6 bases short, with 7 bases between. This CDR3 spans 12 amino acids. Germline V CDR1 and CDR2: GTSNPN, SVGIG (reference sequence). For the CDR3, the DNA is TGTGCCTGGAGTCAGGGTGCCGGGGAGCTGTTTTTT. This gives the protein CAWSQGAGELFF.

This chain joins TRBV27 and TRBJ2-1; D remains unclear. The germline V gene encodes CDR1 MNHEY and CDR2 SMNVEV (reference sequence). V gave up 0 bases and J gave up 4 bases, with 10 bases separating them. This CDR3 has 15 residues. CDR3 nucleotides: TGTGCCAGCAGTTTATCGGTGACTGAGTACAATGAGCAGTTCTTC. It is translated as CASSLSVTEYNEQFF.

Here the CDR3 reads CASSQDGGGNEKLFF. CDR3 bases: TGCGCCAGCAGCCAAGATGGGGGAGGTAATGAAAAACTGTTTTTT. This chain joins TRBV4-1 and TRBJ1-4; the D gene is possibly TRBD1 (5 bases). Germline V gives CDR1 MGHRA, CDR2 YSYEKL. The V and J ends lost 0 bases and 4 bases respectively, with 9 bases between them. The length of the CDR3 is 15 residues.

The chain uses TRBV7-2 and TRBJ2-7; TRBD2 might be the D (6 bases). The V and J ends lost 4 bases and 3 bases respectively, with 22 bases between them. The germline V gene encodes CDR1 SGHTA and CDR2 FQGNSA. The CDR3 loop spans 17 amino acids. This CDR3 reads CASSSRPGGAGVYEQYF. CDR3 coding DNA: TGTGCCAGCAGCTCCAGGCCGGGCGGGGCCGGGGTCTACGAGCAGTACTTC.

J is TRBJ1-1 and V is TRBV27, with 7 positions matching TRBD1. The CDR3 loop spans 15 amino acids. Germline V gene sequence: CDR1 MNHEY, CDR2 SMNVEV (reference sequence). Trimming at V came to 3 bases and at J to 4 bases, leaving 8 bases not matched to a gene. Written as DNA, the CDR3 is TGTGCCAGCAGTTTTAGACAGGGTTTTCGCACTGAAGCTTTCTTT. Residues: CASSFRQGFRTEAFF.

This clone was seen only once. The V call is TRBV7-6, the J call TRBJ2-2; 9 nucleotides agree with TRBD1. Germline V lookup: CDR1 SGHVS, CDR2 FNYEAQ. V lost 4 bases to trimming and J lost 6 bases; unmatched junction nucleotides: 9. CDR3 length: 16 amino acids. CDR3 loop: CASSSGTGTPPGELFF. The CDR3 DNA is TGTGCCAGCAGCTCCGGGACAGGGACGCCCCCCGGGGAGCTGTTTTTT.

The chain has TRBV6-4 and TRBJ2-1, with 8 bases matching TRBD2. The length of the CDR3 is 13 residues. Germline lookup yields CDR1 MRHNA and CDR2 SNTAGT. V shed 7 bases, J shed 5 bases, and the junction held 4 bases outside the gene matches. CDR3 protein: CASKGLADNEQFF. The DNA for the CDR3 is TGTGCCAGCAAAGGACTAGCTGACAATGAGCAGTTCTTC.

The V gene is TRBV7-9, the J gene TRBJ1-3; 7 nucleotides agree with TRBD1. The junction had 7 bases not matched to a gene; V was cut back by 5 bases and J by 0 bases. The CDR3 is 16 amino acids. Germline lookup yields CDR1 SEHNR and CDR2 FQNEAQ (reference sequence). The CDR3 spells CASSGSRDSSGNTIYF. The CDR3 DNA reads TGTGCCAGCAGCGGAAGCCGGGACAGCTCTGGAAACACCATATATTTT.

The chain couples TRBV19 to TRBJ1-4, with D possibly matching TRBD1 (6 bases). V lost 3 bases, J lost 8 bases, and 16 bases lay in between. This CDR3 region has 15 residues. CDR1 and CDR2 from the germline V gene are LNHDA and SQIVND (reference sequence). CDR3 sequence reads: CASSIPKGGYEKLFF. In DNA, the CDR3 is TGTGCCAGTAGTATCCCGAAAGGGGGTTACGAAAAACTGTTTTTT.

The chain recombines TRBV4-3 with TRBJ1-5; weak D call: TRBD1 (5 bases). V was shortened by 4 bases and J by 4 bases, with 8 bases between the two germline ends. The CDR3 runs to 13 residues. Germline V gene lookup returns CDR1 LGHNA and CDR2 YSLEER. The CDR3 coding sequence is TGCGCCAGCAGCCGGCACAGGAATCAGCCCCAGCATTTT. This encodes CASSRHRNQPQHF.

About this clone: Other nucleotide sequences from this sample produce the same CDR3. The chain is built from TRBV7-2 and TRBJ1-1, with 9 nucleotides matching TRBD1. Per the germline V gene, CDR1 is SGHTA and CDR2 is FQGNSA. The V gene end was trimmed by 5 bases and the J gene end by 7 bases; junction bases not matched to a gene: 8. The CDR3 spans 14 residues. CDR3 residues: CASSLQGARGEAFF. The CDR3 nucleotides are TGTGCCAGCAGCCTACAGGGGGCGCGAGGTGAAGCTTTCTTT.

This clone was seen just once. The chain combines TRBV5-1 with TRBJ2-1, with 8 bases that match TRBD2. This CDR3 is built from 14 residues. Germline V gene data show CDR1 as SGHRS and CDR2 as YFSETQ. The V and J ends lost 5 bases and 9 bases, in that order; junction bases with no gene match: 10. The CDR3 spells CASRESGRLTEQFF. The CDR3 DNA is TGCGCCAGCAGGGAGAGCGGGAGATTGACTGAGCAGTTCTTC.

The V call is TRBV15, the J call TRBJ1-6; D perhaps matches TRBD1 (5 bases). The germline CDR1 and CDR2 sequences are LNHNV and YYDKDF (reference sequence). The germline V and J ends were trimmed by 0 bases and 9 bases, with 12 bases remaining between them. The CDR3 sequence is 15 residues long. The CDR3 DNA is TGTGCCACCAGCAGAGATAAAGGACACAGTTCACCCCTCCACTTT. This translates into CATSRDKGHSSPLHF.

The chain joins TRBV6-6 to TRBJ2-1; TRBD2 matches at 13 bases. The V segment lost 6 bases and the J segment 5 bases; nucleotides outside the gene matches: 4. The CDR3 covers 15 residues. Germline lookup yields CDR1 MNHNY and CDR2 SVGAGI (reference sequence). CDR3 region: CASRPGTSGNNEQFF. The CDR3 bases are TGTGCCAGCAGGCCCGGGACTAGCGGGAACAATGAGCAGTTCTTC.

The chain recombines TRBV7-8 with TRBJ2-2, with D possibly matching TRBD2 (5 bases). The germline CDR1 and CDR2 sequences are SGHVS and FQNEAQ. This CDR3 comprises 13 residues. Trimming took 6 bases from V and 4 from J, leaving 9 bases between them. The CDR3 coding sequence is TGTGCCAGCAGGCTCCGGGGCACCGGGGAGCTGTTTTTT. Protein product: CASRLRGTGELFF.

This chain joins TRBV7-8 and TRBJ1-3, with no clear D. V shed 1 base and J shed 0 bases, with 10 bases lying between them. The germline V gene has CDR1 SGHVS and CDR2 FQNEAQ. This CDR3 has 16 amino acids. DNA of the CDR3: TGTGCCAGCAGCTTAGTGGGCAGCTCCTCTGGAAACACCATATATTTT. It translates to CASSLVGSSSGNTIYF.

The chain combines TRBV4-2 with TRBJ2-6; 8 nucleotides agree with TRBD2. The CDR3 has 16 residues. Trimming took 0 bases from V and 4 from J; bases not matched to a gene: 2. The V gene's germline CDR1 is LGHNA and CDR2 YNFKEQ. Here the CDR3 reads CASSQEAGGGANVLTF. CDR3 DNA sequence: TGTGCCAGCAGCCAAGAGGCGGGGGGCGGGGCCAACGTCCTGACTTTC.

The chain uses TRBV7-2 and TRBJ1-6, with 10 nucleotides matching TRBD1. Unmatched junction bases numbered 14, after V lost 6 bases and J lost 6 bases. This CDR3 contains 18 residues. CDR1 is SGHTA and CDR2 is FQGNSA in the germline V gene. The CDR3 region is CASSGPRDRGRGNSPLHF. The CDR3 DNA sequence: TGTGCCAGCAGTGGGCCGCGTGACAGGGGGCGCGGTAATTCACCCCTCCACTTT.

CDR3 nucleotides: TGTGCCAGCAGCTCCGGCTACGGCGGCCCTGAAGCTTTCTTT. It translates to CASSSGYGGPEAFF. The chain recombines TRBV5-6 with TRBJ1-1; no clear D gene. This CDR3 is 14 amino acids long. Germline V CDR1 and CDR2: SGHDT, YYEEEE. V lost 3 bases and J lost 6, with 15 bases in between.

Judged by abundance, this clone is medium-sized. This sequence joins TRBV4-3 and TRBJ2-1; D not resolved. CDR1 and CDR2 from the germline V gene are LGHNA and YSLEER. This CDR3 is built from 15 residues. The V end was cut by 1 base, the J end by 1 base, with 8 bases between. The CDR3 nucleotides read TGCGCCAGCAGCCAAGGGGCAGCATCCTACAATGAGCAGTTCTTC. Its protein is CASSQGAASYNEQFF.

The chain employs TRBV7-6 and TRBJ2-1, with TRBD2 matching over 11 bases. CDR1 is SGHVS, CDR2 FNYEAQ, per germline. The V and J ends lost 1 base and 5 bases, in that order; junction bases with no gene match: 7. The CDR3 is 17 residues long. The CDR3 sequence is CASSLGSGTSGNNEQFF. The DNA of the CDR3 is TGTGCCAGCAGCTTAGGCTCCGGGACTAGCGGTAACAATGAGCAGTTCTTC. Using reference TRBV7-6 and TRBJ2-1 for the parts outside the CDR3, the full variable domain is GAGVSQSPRYKVTKRGQDVALRCDPISGHVSLYWYRQALGQGPEFLTYFNYEAQQDKSGLPNDRFSAERPEGSISTLTIQRTEQRDSAMYRCASSLGSGTSGNNEQFFGPGTRLTVL.

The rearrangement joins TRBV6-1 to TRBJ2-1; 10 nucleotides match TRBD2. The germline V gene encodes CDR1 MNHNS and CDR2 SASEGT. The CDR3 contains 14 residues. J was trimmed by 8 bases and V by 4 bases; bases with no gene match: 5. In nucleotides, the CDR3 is TGTGCCAGCAGTGCTACTAGCGGGATCCATGAGCAGTTCTTC. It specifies CASSATSGIHEQFF.

This CDR3 is CASRETGYYEQYF. As DNA, the CDR3 is TGTGCCAGCAGGGAGACAGGGTACTACGAGCAGTACTTC. The chain employs TRBV6-1 and TRBJ2-7, with 7 bases lining up with TRBD1. The germline CDR1 and CDR2 sequences are MNHNS and SASEGT. J lost 3 bases, V lost 6 bases, and 5 bases had no gene match. This CDR3 spans 13 amino acids.

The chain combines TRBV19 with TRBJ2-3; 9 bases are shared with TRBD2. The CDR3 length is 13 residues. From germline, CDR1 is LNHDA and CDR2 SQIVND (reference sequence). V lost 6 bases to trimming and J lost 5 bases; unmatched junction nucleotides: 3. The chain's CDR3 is CASSGLAIDTQYF. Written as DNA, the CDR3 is TGTGCCAGTAGCGGACTAGCGATAGATACGCAGTATTTT.

The CDR3 nucleotides read TGCGCCAGCAGCCAAGGGGGGCTTGGAAACACCATATATTTT. Protein sequence: CASSQGGLGNTIYF. The J gene is TRBJ1-3, the V gene TRBV4-3; D is perhaps TRBD1 (6 bases). There are 14 residues in the CDR3. CDR1 LGHNA and CDR2 YSLEER come from the germline V gene. Trimming cost V 1 base and J 3 bases, with 7 bases left between them.